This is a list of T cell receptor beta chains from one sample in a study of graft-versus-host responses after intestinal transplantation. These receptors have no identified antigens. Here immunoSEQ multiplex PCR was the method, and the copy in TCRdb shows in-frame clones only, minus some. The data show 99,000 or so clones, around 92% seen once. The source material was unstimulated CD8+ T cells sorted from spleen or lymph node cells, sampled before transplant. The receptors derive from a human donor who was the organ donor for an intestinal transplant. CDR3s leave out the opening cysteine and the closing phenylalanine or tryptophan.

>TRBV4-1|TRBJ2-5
ASSAAGSPREH
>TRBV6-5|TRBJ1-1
ASLDRVNTEAF
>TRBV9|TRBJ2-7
ASSVVDSGYEQY
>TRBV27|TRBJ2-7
ASSGPIGGPSYEQY
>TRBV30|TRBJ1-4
AWRGGDFNEKLF
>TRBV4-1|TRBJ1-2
ASSQVRDSNGYT
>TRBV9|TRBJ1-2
ASSQDRPYGYT
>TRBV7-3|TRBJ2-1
ASSLTSGEQF
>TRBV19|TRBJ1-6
ASSMESSYNSPLH
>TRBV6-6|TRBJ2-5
ASSYAGLAGIETQY
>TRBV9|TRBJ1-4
ASSTGTGLNEKLF
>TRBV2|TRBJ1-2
ASSQPIGQNRGYT
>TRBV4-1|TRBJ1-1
ASSQDFAEAF
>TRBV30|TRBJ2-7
AWIKGVEEQY
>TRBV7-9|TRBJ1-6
ASSVSWGTGGFDSPLH
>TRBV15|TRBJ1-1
ATSRDRGQVEAF
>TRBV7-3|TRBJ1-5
ASSPRDRGASNQPQH
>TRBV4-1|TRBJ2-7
ASSPGRLFAAVLSSYEQY
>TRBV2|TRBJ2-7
ASSEAPGRI
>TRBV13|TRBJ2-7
ASRQADDRGPYEQY
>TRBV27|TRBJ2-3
ASSFGTGLTDTQY
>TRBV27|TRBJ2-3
ASNQRGPGQGTDTQY
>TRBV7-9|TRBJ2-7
ASSFTGYEQY
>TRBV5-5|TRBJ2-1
ASSFAGLANEQF
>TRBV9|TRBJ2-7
ASSVGGQGPFYEQY
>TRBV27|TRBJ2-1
ASTHFLASNEQF
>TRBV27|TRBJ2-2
ASRLAGGTGELF
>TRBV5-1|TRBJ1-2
ASNKAGTDAST
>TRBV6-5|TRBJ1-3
ASSPATGGGNTIY
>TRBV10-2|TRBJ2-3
ASSFLAGSTDTQY
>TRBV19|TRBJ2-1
ASSIVGLAGYYNEQF
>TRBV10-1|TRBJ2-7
ASSEIAGTIYEQY
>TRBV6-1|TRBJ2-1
ASSRPGTRGDEQF
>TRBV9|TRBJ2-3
ASSVVLANTDTQY
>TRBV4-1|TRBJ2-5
ASSLILAGGQETQY
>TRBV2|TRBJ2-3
ASREFSGDFTDTQY
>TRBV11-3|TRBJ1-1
ASSLVRQGLTEAF
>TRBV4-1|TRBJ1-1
ASSPVGGTEAF
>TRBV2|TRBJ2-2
ASRLAGGPSSGELF
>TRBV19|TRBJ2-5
ASSPPRSPQETQY
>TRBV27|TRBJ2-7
ASSFGQGYEQY
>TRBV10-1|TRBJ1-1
ASSTGGGTEAF
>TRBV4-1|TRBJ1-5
ASSQYPGQDNQPQH
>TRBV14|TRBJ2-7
ASSHRSGLYEQY
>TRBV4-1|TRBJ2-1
ASSNRREVYNEQF
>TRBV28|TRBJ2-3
ASLLGQLSDTQY
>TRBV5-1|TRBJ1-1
ASKIAGENTEAF
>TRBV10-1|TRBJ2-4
ASSEGGQLLAKNIQY
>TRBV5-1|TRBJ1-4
ASSGTQGGEKLF
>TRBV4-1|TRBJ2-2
ASSQEGLLNTGELF
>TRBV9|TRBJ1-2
ASSVGASGNYGYT